The 17 T cell receptor beta chains listed next were all sequenced from one sample in a study of cytomegalovirus exposure and HLA in healthy donors (dated by TCRdb to about 2017). The library was obtained by the immunoSEQ multiplex PCR assay. For the multiplex PCR, a mixture combining 60 forward primers for TCR Vbeta segments and 13 reverse primers for TCR Jbeta segments was used. In TCRdb, the immuneACCESS table is reduced to in-frame sequences with V and J assigned. These tables do not hold every clone; where another copy was compared, an unresolved V gene accounts for under half, and the others remain unexplained. The sample table records about 120,000 clones; 81% of these occur just once. The ten largest account for 2.2% of the sample. Sample: PBMCs. Every receptor here comes from a woman in her thirties or forties in good health and CMV-seronegative.

Here the CDR3 reads CASRGGPTGENADTQYF. CDR3 sequence (DNA): TGTGCCAGCAGGGGAGGACCTACAGGGGAAAACGCAGATACGCAGTATTTT. The chain employs TRBV21-1 and TRBJ2-3; the table assigns TRBD1, which was not confirmed against the DNA. TRBV21-1 is flagged as a pseudogene. The CDR3 runs 17 residues.

This sequence joins TRBV6-6 and TRBJ1-4, with D maybe TRBD1 (6 bases). V was trimmed by 2 bases and J by 2 bases, leaving 6 bases between them. The CDR3 length is 14 residues. Germline lookup yields CDR1 MNHNY and CDR2 SVGAGI (reference sequence). The CDR3 nucleotides read TGTGCCAGCAGTTACAGGGGGACTAATGAAAAACTGTTTTTT. Protein: CASSYRGTNEKLFF.

The gene calls are TRBV6-1 and TRBJ2-5; 7 bases map to TRBD1. Trimming took 4 bases from V and 1 from J; bases not matched to a gene: 12. Germline V gene sequence: CDR1 MNHNS, CDR2 SASEGT. The CDR3 has 17 amino acids. The CDR3: CASSAQRQGKTQETQYF. The CDR3, as DNA: TGTGCCAGCAGTGCCCAGAGACAGGGCAAAACCCAAGAGACCCAGTACTTC.

The V and J genes are TRBV11-3 and TRBJ2-7; D is possibly TRBD2 (5 bases). The CDR3 is 13 residues long. V was shortened by 0 bases and J by 8 bases, with 11 bases between the two germline ends. CDR1 is SGHNT, CDR2 YENEEA, per germline. The CDR3 is CASSLDLLAKQYF. The CDR3 DNA follows: TGTGCCAGCAGCTTAGATCTCCTAGCTAAGCAGTACTTC.

The chain uses TRBV6-5 and TRBJ1-1, with D possibly being TRBD1 (5 bases). V shed 6 bases and J shed 4 bases, with 12 bases lying between them. The CDR3 loop spans 13 amino acids. CDR1 MNHEY and CDR2 SVGAGI come from the germline V gene. The CDR3 reads CASRGPWVTEAFF. CDR3 nucleotide sequence: TGTGCCAGCAGGGGGCCGTGGGTCACTGAAGCTTTCTTT.

CDR3 protein: CASRNSGPGTQYF. In DNA form, the CDR3 reads TGTGCCAGCAGGAATAGCGGCCCGGGTACGCAGTATTTT. The chain couples TRBV6-6 to TRBJ2-3; D possibly corresponds to TRBD2 (6 bases). Germline V gene lookup returns CDR1 MNHNY and CDR2 SVGAGI (reference sequence). Trimming removed 6 bases at V and 8 bases at J, with 15 bases between. CDR3 length: 13 residues.

The chain employs TRBV30 and TRBJ1-5; D perhaps matches TRBD1 (6 bases). CDR3 size: 13 residues. The germline CDR1 and CDR2 sequences are GTSNPN and SVGIG (reference sequence). V lost 3 bases and J 4 bases, leaving 10 bases between the germline ends. CDR3 DNA: TGTGCCTGGAGATCCACAGGGAATCAGCCCCAGCATTTT. Protein sequence: CAWRSTGNQPQHF.

V and J are TRBV1 and TRBJ2-3; the table assigns TRBD2, which was not confirmed against the DNA. TRBV1 is a pseudogene. The CDR3 is made up of 17 amino acids. The CDR3 DNA is TGCACCAGCAGCCAAGTGAAACTAAGACCCCGCACAGATACGCAGTATTTT. Encoded protein: CTSSQVKLRPRTDTQYF.

This chain uses TRBV5-1 with TRBJ1-1; maybe TRBD1 (6 bases). CDR1 SGHRS and CDR2 YFSETQ come from the germline V gene. V lost 6 bases and J lost 4, with 16 bases in between. This CDR3 comprises 14 residues. CDR3 DNA sequence: TGCGCCAGCACGAGCAGGGGCTTCGGCACTGAAGCTTTCTTT. It specifies CASTSRGFGTEAFF.

Note on this clone: Other nucleotide sequences from this sample produce the same CDR3. This sequence joins TRBV5-1 and TRBJ2-7; D is unresolved. The V gene lost 0 bases and the J gene lost 3 bases, with 10 bases spanning the gap. The germline V gene has CDR1 SGHRS and CDR2 YFSETQ. The CDR3 runs to 14 residues. CDR3 region: CASSLVPGSYEQYF. DNA for the CDR3: TGCGCCAGCAGCTTGGTGCCGGGTAGCTACGAGCAGTACTTC.

In this sample, this clone turned up a few times. Here the CDR3 reads CASRAGQGGEKLFF. In nucleotides, the CDR3 is TGTGCCAGCAGGGCCGGACAGGGAGGGGAAAAACTGTTTTTT. J is TRBJ1-4 and V is TRBV13; 8 bases fit TRBD1. Germline V gives CDR1 PRHDT, CDR2 FYEKMQ (reference sequence). V lost 6 bases, J lost 8 bases, and 8 bases stayed unmatched. This CDR3 comprises 14 residues.

This sequence joins TRBV5-1 and TRBJ2-3; a possible D gene is TRBD2 (5 bases). The CDR3 covers 15 residues. CDR1 is SGHRS, CDR2 YFSETQ, per germline. Trimming removed 0 bases from V and 2 bases from J, with 10 bases in between. The CDR3 loop reads CASSLDGVVTDTQYF. The CDR3 DNA follows: TGCGCCAGCAGCTTGGACGGGGTCGTCACAGATACGCAGTATTTT.

V is TRBV9 and J is TRBJ2-4, with TRBD2 identical over 7 bases. Germline values: CDR1 SGDLS, CDR2 YYNGEE. The CDR3 extends over 14 amino acids. Losses at the gene ends were 0 bases for V and 8 bases for J; bases not matched to a gene: 5. This chain's CDR3 is CASSVGGGVDIQYF. Written as DNA, the CDR3 is TGTGCCAGCAGCGTAGGGGGGGGTGTGGACATTCAGTACTTC.

The chain links TRBV19 to TRBJ2-3; D ambiguous. CDR1 and CDR2 from the germline V gene are LNHDA and SQIVND (reference sequence). The CDR3 runs to 13 residues. The ends were cut back, 6 bases at V and 2 bases at J, with 9 bases in the middle. CDR3 amino acids: CASSLYNTDTQYF. In nucleotides, the CDR3 is TGTGCCAGTAGCCTTTATAACACAGATACGCAGTATTTT. The whole variable domain, remainder taken from reference TRBV19 and TRBJ2-3, is DGGITQSPKYLFRKEGQNVTLSCEQNLNHDAMYWYRQDPGQGLRLIYYSQIVNDFQKGDIAEGYSVSREKKESFPLTVTSAQKNPTAFYLCASSLYNTDTQYFGPGTRLTVL.

The chain uses TRBV7-6 and TRBJ2-7; 10 positions agree with TRBD2. The CDR3 sequence is 16 residues long. V was clipped by 4 bases and J by 7 bases; unmatched bases: 13. Germline V lookup: CDR1 SGHVS, CDR2 FNYEAQ. DNA of the CDR3: TGTGCCAGCAGCTCACCTCAGCTAGCGGGAGCGTATGAGCAGTACTTC. This sequence encodes CASSSPQLAGAYEQYF. Complete variable domain (other parts from reference TRBV7-6 and TRBJ2-7): GAGVSQSPRYKVTKRGQDVALRCDPISGHVSLYWYRQALGQGPEFLTYFNYEAQQDKSGLPNDRFSAERPEGSISTLTIQRTEQRDSAMYRCASSSPQLAGAYEQYFGPGTRLTVT.

J is TRBJ1-6 and V is TRBV27; D is undetermined. This CDR3 is 14 amino acids long. Trimming took off 7 bases at V and 3 bases at J, with 10 bases between the two ends. In germline, CDR1 is MNHEY, CDR2 SMNVEV (reference sequence). CDR3 loop: CASTSVIYNSPLHF. The DNA for the CDR3 is TGTGCCAGCACTTCAGTCATCTATAATTCACCCCTCCACTTT.

This clone showed up just a few times. The V and J genes are TRBV9 and TRBJ2-6; D not resolved. Germline loops: CDR1 SGDLS, CDR2 YYNGEE. V shed 2 bases and J shed 4 bases, with 4 bases lying between them. The CDR3 covers 13 residues. CDR3 residues: CASSVPGANVLTF. The DNA of the CDR3 is TGTGCCAGCAGCGTCCCAGGGGCCAACGTCCTGACTTTC. The full variable domain, in which reference TRBV9 and TRBJ2-6 provide the parts outside the CDR3, is DSGVTQTPKHLITATGQRVTLRCSPRSGDLSVYWYQQSLDQGLQFLIQYYNGEERAKGNILERFSAQQFPDLHSELNLSSLELGDSALYFCASSVPGANVLTFGAGSRLTVL.